Presented here are 31 T cell receptor beta chains from one specimen sequenced in a study of T cell responses to AZD1222 COVID-19 vaccine. Clones were read by immunoSEQ multiplex PCR, and TCRdb kept only the in-frame ones, dropping some. The table records fewer than 90,000 clones, 70% to 90% of them present only once. The sample in question was peripheral blood, obtained 28 days after the second AZD1222 dose. These receptors all come from an adult who received the AZD1222 COVID-19 vaccine.

V and J are TRBV5-1 and TRBJ2-6; D call uncertain. The CDR3 spans 14 residues. CDR1 SGHRS and CDR2 YFSETQ come from the germline V gene. V gave up 5 bases and J gave up 2 bases, with 8 bases separating them. Here the CDR3 reads CASRLAAGANVLTF. The CDR3 nucleotides read TGCGCCAGCAGACTGGCAGCTGGGGCCAACGTCCTGACTTTC.

The gene calls are TRBV4-2 and TRBJ1-5; 7 bases fit TRBD1. This CDR3 is 15 amino acids long. Trimming removed 0 bases from V and 9 bases from J; junction bases left unmatched: 8. Germline assignment: CDR1 LGHNA and CDR2 YNFKEQ. The CDR3 nucleotides read TGTGCCAGCAGCCAAGACAGGGGGGGTTTTGGGCCCCAGCATTTT. Encoded protein: CASSQDRGGFGPQHF.

The chain is built from TRBV3-1 (or the pseudogene TRBV3-2) and TRBJ2-1; the match to TRBD2 covers 10 bases. Germline V lookup: CDR1 LGHDT, CDR2 YNNKEL (reference sequence). The CDR3 loop spans 16 amino acids. Trimming at V came to 8 bases and at J to 1 base, leaving 8 bases not matched to a gene. CDR3 bases: TGTGCCAGCCGGGCTAGCGGGGGCGAGTCCTACAATGAGCAGTTCTTC. Translated, it gives CASRASGGESYNEQFF.

In this sample, this clone turned up once. The rearrangement uses TRBV3-1 (or the pseudogene TRBV3-2) and TRBJ1-1, with 9 bases aligning to TRBD1. Trimming at V came to 5 bases and at J to 4 bases, leaving 2 bases not matched to a gene. The CDR3 totals 13 residues. CDR1 is LGHDT and CDR2 is YNNKEL in the germline V gene (reference sequence). CDR3 DNA: TGTGCCAGCAGCACACAGGGGGCCACTGAAGCTTTCTTT. It yields the protein CASSTQGATEAFF.

This chain connects TRBV6-2 or TRBV6-3 to TRBJ1-4, with unresolved D. With 6 bases removed from V and 4 bases from J, the gap between germline ends came to 9 bases. The CDR3 contains 13 residues. CDR1 and CDR2 from the germline V gene are MNHEY and SVGEGT. In nucleotides, the CDR3 is TGTGCCAGCAGCCACGGGAGTAATGAAAAACTGTTTTTT. This codes for CASSHGSNEKLFF.

The CDR3 coding sequence is TGCGCCAGCAGCCGGGACAGCGCGGGTAGGCAAGAGACCCAGTACTTC. Encoded protein: CASSRDSAGRQETQYF. The rearrangement joins TRBV5-1 to TRBJ2-5; 7 positions match TRBD1. Losses at the gene ends were 4 bases for V and 2 bases for J; bases not matched to a gene: 11. Germline V gene data show CDR1 as SGHRS and CDR2 as YFSETQ. There are 16 residues in the CDR3.

The chain employs TRBV6-5 and TRBJ2-7, with 8 bases matching TRBD1. V shed 4 bases and J 1 base; nucleotides not matched to a gene: 3. The germline V gene encodes CDR1 MNHEY and CDR2 SVGAGI. The CDR3 runs 14 residues. CDR3 bases: TGTGCCAGCAGTTCTGGGACAGGTTCCTACGAGCAGTACTTC. Its protein product is CASSSGTGSYEQYF.

The chain uses TRBV6-5 and TRBJ1-5; the D is unclear. The V gene's germline CDR1 is MNHEY and CDR2 SVGAGI. Trimming took off 7 bases at V and 6 bases at J, with 13 bases between the two ends. This CDR3 has 13 residues. The CDR3 is CASKDLSGQPQHF. The CDR3 DNA reads as TGTGCCAGCAAGGACCTGTCAGGTCAGCCCCAGCATTTT.

The chain uses TRBV7-2 and TRBJ1-5, with 7 bases fitting TRBD1. J gave up 5 bases and V 5 bases, and 6 bases lay outside the gene matches. The CDR3 sequence is 14 residues long. CDR1 is SGHTA and CDR2 is FQGNSA in the germline V gene. The CDR3 DNA follows: TGTGCCAGCAGCCCGGACAGGTGGTATCAGCCCCAGCATTTT. This translates into CASSPDRWYQPQHF.

This clone appeared once. J is TRBJ2-1 and V is TRBV3-1 (or the pseudogene TRBV3-2), with D possibly matching TRBD2 (6 bases). The V end was cut by 4 bases, the J end by 5 bases, with 9 bases between. Germline loops: CDR1 LGHDT, CDR2 YNNKEL (reference sequence). The CDR3 contains 13 residues. The CDR3, as DNA: TGTGCCAGCAGCCGTAGCGGAAACAATGAGCAGTTCTTC. This sequence encodes CASSRSGNNEQFF.

This clone has only a few counts. Other DNA sequences from this sample encode an identical CDR3 as well. This chain uses TRBV5-5 with TRBJ2-5; TRBD1 aligns across 7 bases. The junction had 1 base not matched to a gene; V was cut back by 1 base and J by 4 bases. CDR3 length equals 13 residues. Germline CDR1 and CDR2: SGHKS and YYEKEE (reference sequence). The DNA for the CDR3 is TGTGCCAGCAGCTTGACAGGGGCAGAGACCCAGTACTTC. Protein sequence: CASSLTGAETQYF. Full variable domain (rest looked up from reference TRBV5-5 and TRBJ2-5): DAGVTQSPTHLIKTRGQQVTLRCSPISGHKSVSWYQQVLGQGPQFIFQYYEKEERGRGNFPDRFSARQFPNYSSELNVNALLLGDSALYLCASSLTGAETQYFGPGTRLLVL.

The chain has TRBV19 and TRBJ1-1; TRBD1 matches at 9 bases. Losses at the gene ends were 7 bases for V and 5 bases for J; bases not matched to a gene: 11. Germline loops: CDR1 LNHDA, CDR2 SQIVND (reference sequence). The CDR3 extends over 15 amino acids. CDR3: CASTRNRGHATEAFF. As DNA, the CDR3 is TGTGCCAGTACCCGCAACAGGGGGCACGCGACTGAAGCTTTCTTT.

With regard to this clone: At one end, the junction sequence differs from germline, possibly due to a read error. J is TRBJ1-5 and V is TRBV12-3 or TRBV12-4, with 7 bases identical to TRBD1. The CDR3 is made up of 13 amino acids. The CDR3 protein is CASSARQGASRFF. The CDR3 DNA follows: TGTGCCAGCAGTGCCCGACAGGGCGCCAGCAGGTTTTTT.

The chain has TRBV12-3 or TRBV12-4 and TRBJ2-7, with D unresolved. This CDR3 contains 13 residues. The V end lost 6 bases, the J end lost 4 bases, and 13 bases lay between the germline ends. CDR3 DNA: TGTGCCAGCAGCCCCACCGTCTTGTACGAGCAGTACTTC. This codes for CASSPTVLYEQYF.

The V gene is TRBV7-6, the J gene TRBJ2-7, with 9 bases fitting TRBD1. The CDR3 contains 13 residues. With 5 bases clipped from V and 6 bases from J, the junction kept 5 bases outside the gene matches. Germline CDR1 and CDR2: SGHVS and FNYEAQ. The CDR3 DNA reads TGTGCCAGCAGCCCGGGGACAGGGACCGAGCAGTACTTC. Its protein product is CASSPGTGTEQYF.

This clone was recorded a few times. This rearrangement joins TRBV6-5 to TRBJ1-6, with 9 bases lining up with TRBD1. The germline gives CDR1 MNHEY, CDR2 SVGAGI. The CDR3 runs 15 residues. V dropped 6 bases and J dropped 10; count of bases not matched to a gene: 10. CDR3 amino acids: CASRVTGGTGSPLHF. In DNA form, the CDR3 reads TGTGCCAGCAGGGTGACAGGGGGGACCGGATCACCCCTCCACTTT.

This chain's CDR3 is CASSPGRQAKSYGYTF. DNA for the CDR3: TGTGCCAGCAGCCCAGGGAGGCAGGCGAAGTCCTATGGCTACACCTTC. This chain joins TRBV7-2 and TRBJ1-2; maybe TRBD1 (5 bases). Germline V CDR1 and CDR2: SGHTA, FQGNSA. V was cut by 5 bases and J by 4 bases, with 20 bases left in between. The CDR3 contains 16 residues.

J is TRBJ2-1 and V is TRBV3-1 (or the pseudogene TRBV3-2); a weak D match, TRBD2 (5 bases). Trimming pared 4 bases from V and 0 bases from J, leaving 13 bases between. Germline CDR1 reads LGHDT; CDR2 reads YNNKEL (reference sequence). The CDR3 is 16 amino acids. CDR3 sequence: CASSPRVSSSYNEQFF. CDR3 bases: TGTGCCAGCAGCCCGCGGGTTTCAAGCTCCTACAATGAGCAGTTCTTC.

The V call is TRBV12-3 or TRBV12-4, the J call TRBJ2-7, with 12 bases fitting TRBD2. CDR3 size: 13 residues. V was clipped by 4 bases and J by 10 bases; unmatched bases: 5. The CDR3 sequence: CASSSSGRGLQYF. The DNA for the CDR3 is TGTGCCAGCAGTTCTAGCGGGAGGGGCCTACAGTACTTC.

The rearrangement links TRBV29-1 to TRBJ2-2, with TRBD1 as a possible D gene (6 bases). Germline CDR1 reads SQVTM; CDR2 reads ANQGSEA. This CDR3 comprises 14 residues. V dropped 4 bases and J dropped 1 base, with 10 bases sitting between them. In DNA form, the CDR3 reads TGCAGCGTTGGGAGGACAGTGAACACCGGGGAGCTGTTTTTT. Translation gives CSVGRTVNTGELFF.

There are a few counts of this clone. The V and J genes are TRBV7-2 and TRBJ2-7, with D perhaps TRBD1 (5 bases). Trimming left V 4 bases short and J 7 bases short, with 8 bases between. Germline values: CDR1 SGHTA, CDR2 FQGNSA. The length of the CDR3 is 11 residues. The CDR3 loop reads CASSSGWEQYF. As DNA, the CDR3 is TGTGCCAGCAGCTCAGGGTGGGAGCAGTACTTC.

The chain combines TRBV10-3 with TRBJ2-5; 11 positions match TRBD1. The CDR3 has 15 amino acids. V was clipped by 4 bases and J by 4 bases; unmatched bases: 5. Per the germline V gene, CDR1 is ENHRY and CDR2 is SYGVKD. CDR3 sequence reads: CAISGTGGSGETQYF. CDR3 DNA: TGTGCCATCAGTGGGACAGGGGGCTCAGGAGAGACCCAGTACTTC.

The V call is TRBV5-1, the J call TRBJ2-7; the D gene is possibly TRBD1 (6 bases). CDR1 is SGHRS and CDR2 is YFSETQ in the germline V gene. CDR3 length: 12 residues. The germline V and J ends were trimmed by 4 bases and 4 bases, with 9 bases remaining between them. CDR3 region: CASSTGIYEQYF. The CDR3 DNA is TGCGCCAGCAGCACAGGGATTTACGAGCAGTACTTC. The full variable domain, in which reference TRBV5-1 and TRBJ2-7 provide the parts outside the CDR3, is KAGVTQTPRYLIKTRGQQVTLSCSPISGHRSVSWYQQTPGQGLQFLFEYFSETQRNKGNFPGRFSGRQFSNSRSEMNVSTLELGDSALYLCASSTGIYEQYFGPGTRLTVT.

V and J are TRBV29-1 and TRBJ2-1; D possibly matches TRBD1 or TRBD2 (6 bases each). CDR3 size: 10 residues. CDR1 SQVTM and CDR2 ANQGSEA come from the germline V gene. V gave up 7 bases and J gave up 12 bases, with 13 bases separating them. CDR3 residues: CSALGGGQFF. The CDR3 bases are TGCAGCGCCTTGGGGGGCGGGCAGTTCTTC.

This clone appeared a few times. CDR3 sequence (DNA): TGTGCCAGTAGTATATGGAAGGATTCCTACGAGCAGTACTTC. Its protein is CASSIWKDSYEQYF. The chain carries TRBV19 and TRBJ2-7; D is ambiguous. Germline lookup yields CDR1 LNHDA and CDR2 SQIVND (reference sequence). This CDR3 has 14 residues. Trimming shortened V by 2 bases and J by 1 base, and 9 bases separated the two germline ends. The variable domain in full, completed from reference TRBV19 and TRBJ2-7, reads DGGITQSPKYLFRKEGQNVTLSCEQNLNHDAMYWYRQDPGQGLRLIYYSQIVNDFQKGDIAEGYSVSREKKESFPLTVTSAQKNPTAFYLCASSIWKDSYEQYFGPGTRLTVT.

The genes are TRBV7-2 and TRBJ1-3; no clear D gene. With 5 bases removed from V and 2 bases from J, the gap between germline ends came to 7 bases. This CDR3 comprises 13 residues. Germline V gene sequence: CDR1 SGHTA, CDR2 FQGNSA. Written as DNA, the CDR3 is TGTGCCAGCAGCCCAGGACCTGGAAACACCATATATTTT. Translated, it gives CASSPGPGNTIYF.

This clone appeared once. The V call is TRBV18, the J call TRBJ1-4; D is undetermined. CDR1 is KGHSH, CDR2 LQKENI, per germline. The V end lost 0 bases, the J end lost 5 bases, and 10 bases lay between the germline ends. This CDR3 has 15 residues. CDR3 sequence reads: CASSPPNSENEKLFF. CDR3 coding DNA: TGTGCCAGCTCACCACCGAACAGTGAGAATGAAAAACTGTTTTTT. The full variable domain, its missing parts supplied by reference TRBV18 and TRBJ1-4, is NAGVMQNPRHLVRRRGQEARLRCSPMKGHSHVYWYRQLPEEGLKFMVYLQKENIIDESGMPKERFSAEFPKEGPSILRIQQVVRGDSAAYFCASSPPNSENEKLFFGSGTQLSVL.

The V gene is TRBV19, the J gene TRBJ2-1, with 7 bases fitting TRBD2. Germline V gene lookup returns CDR1 LNHDA and CDR2 SQIVND (reference sequence). Germline trimming cut 2 bases from V and 0 bases from J; bases unmatched to any gene: 7. This CDR3 region has 17 residues. The CDR3 loop reads CASSIKAGRGSYNEQFF. CDR3 DNA: TGTGCCAGTAGTATAAAGGCGGGGAGGGGCTCCTACAATGAGCAGTTCTTC.

The rearrangement links TRBV12-3 or TRBV12-4 to TRBJ2-1; possible D gene TRBD1, 5 bases. This CDR3 comprises 13 residues. Between the trimmed V and J ends, which lost 3 bases and 8 bases, there was a span of 11 bases. The CDR3 nucleotides are TGTGCCAGCAGTTTTAACCAGGGCGATGAGCAGTTCTTC. This encodes CASSFNQGDEQFF.

Worth noting for this clone: At the DNA level, this CDR3 is encoded by other sequences in the same sample as well. CDR3 nucleotides: TGTGCCAGCAGCCCCGGGACCAACAATGAGCAGTTCTTC. This sequence encodes CASSPGTNNEQFF. This sequence joins TRBV5-4 and TRBJ2-1; D could derive from TRBD1 or TRBD2 (5 bases each). Germline assignment: CDR1 SGHNT and CDR2 YYREEE (reference sequence). Trimming removed 4 bases from V and 5 bases from J, with 10 bases in between. This CDR3 has 13 amino acids.

The CDR3 sequence is CAWRRDSTQNTEAFF. DNA of the CDR3: TGTGCCTGGAGGCGGGACAGCACCCAGAACACTGAAGCTTTCTTT. The gene calls are TRBV30 and TRBJ1-1, with TRBD1 identical over 7 bases. Germline CDR1 reads GTSNPN; CDR2 reads SVGIG (reference sequence). J gave up 1 base and V 3 bases, and 8 bases lay outside the gene matches. This CDR3 has 15 amino acids.